The 30 T cell receptor beta chains in this list originate from one sample, sequenced in a study of blood T cell repertoires in COVID-19 (dated by TCRdb to 2020 to 2021). Libraries were prepared through the immunoSEQ multiplex PCR assay. Held by TCRdb, this immuneACCESS table contains in-frame sequences only and omits some clones. Under half of the omission traces to an unresolved V gene where checked; the cause of the rest is unknown. This sample comprises about 190,000 clones, around 78% of them detected only once. In total, the top ten clones hold approximately 3% of the sample. The specimen was peripheral blood. The source is an elderly woman with active or convalescent COVID-19.

V usage is TRBV5-1 and J usage is TRBJ2-3; D call uncertain. CDR3 length: 14 residues. Trimming left V 0 bases short and J 3 bases short, with 8 bases between. CDR1 is SGHRS and CDR2 is YFSETQ in the germline V gene. CDR3 protein: CASSLDARTDTQYF. The CDR3 DNA reads TGCGCCAGCAGCTTGGACGCTAGAACAGATACGCAGTATTTT.

This chain links TRBV21-1 with TRBJ1-6; TRBD1, the table's D call, was not compared with the DNA. TRBV21-1 is shown as a pseudogene. CDR3 length equals 21 residues. This CDR3 reads CASSGQPVPGQGGSYNSPLHF. The CDR3 DNA sequence: TGTGCCAGCAGCGGACAACCTGTCCCGGGACAGGGTGGGTCCTATAATTCACCCCTCCACTTT.

This clone was observed a single time. The chain joins TRBV11-2 to TRBJ1-3; 7 bases fit TRBD1. The CDR3 contains 16 residues. J gave up 8 bases and V 7 bases, and 17 bases lay outside the gene matches. CDR1 SGHAT and CDR2 FQNNGV come from the germline V gene. The CDR3 DNA is TGTGCCAGCAACTCCATCGGCAGGGGGTTGATAGACACCATATATTTT. Amino acids: CASNSIGRGLIDTIYF.

The V and J genes are TRBV27 and TRBJ2-3; 7 bases line up with TRBD1. In germline, CDR1 is MNHEY, CDR2 SMNVEV (reference sequence). Germline trimming cut 6 bases from V and 0 bases from J; bases unmatched to any gene: 9. The CDR3 runs to 16 residues. For the CDR3, the DNA is TGTGCCAGCAGCCCAGGGGGTCCCCCTAGCACAGATACGCAGTATTTT. Encoded protein: CASSPGGPPSTDTQYF.

The V and J genes are TRBV10-2 and TRBJ2-7; 8 bases are a match to TRBD1. CDR1 and CDR2 from the germline V gene are WSHSY and SAAADI. This CDR3 has 14 residues. Trimming removed 7 bases from V and 9 bases from J; junction bases left unmatched: 14. The CDR3, as DNA: TGCGCCAGCAACCACGACAGGGGCAGTCTTGGGCAGTACTTC. Its translation: CASNHDRGSLGQYF.

The V gene is TRBV5-4, the J gene TRBJ2-3; 10 bases map to TRBD2. V was pared by 5 bases and J by 1 base, with 4 bases of the junction left unmatched. From germline, CDR1 is SGHNT and CDR2 YYREEE (reference sequence). This CDR3 has 15 residues. Here the CDR3 DNA reads TGTGCCAGCAGGGAGCGGGGGGGTCGCACAGATACGCAGTATTTT. Translated: CASRERGGRTDTQYF.

The chain recombines TRBV9 with TRBJ1-3, with TRBD1 matching 8 bases. From germline, CDR1 is SGDLS and CDR2 YYNGEE. V lost 3 bases and J lost 0; bases outside the gene matches: 2. This CDR3 contains 15 residues. CDR3: CASSGDRSSGNTIYF. The CDR3 DNA reads as TGTGCCAGCAGCGGGGACAGGAGCTCTGGAAACACCATATATTTT.

The rearrangement uses TRBV11-2 and TRBJ2-7; tentatively, D is TRBD1 (6 bases). V dropped 2 bases and J dropped 3 bases, with 8 bases sitting between them. The CDR3 consists of 13 residues. Germline lookup yields CDR1 SGHAT and CDR2 FQNNGV. The CDR3 DNA sequence: TGTGCCAGCAGCTTAAGACAGGTCTACGAGCAGTACTTC. Residues: CASSLRQVYEQYF.

This rearrangement joins TRBV6-2 or TRBV6-3 to TRBJ2-5; D gene ambiguous. The V gene's germline CDR1 is MNHEY and CDR2 SVGEGT. The CDR3 runs 13 residues. Trimming stripped 6 bases from V and 5 bases from J, with 13 bases between. The CDR3 sequence: CASSSPPVETQYF. CDR3 in DNA: TGTGCCAGCAGCTCTCCCCCCGTCGAGACCCAGTACTTC.

This sequence joins TRBV4-1 and TRBJ2-1; 8 bases are a match to TRBD1. This CDR3 contains 18 residues. The trim removed 6 bases at V and 5 bases at J, leaving 18 bases unmatched. The germline V gene encodes CDR1 MGHRA and CDR2 YSYEKL. This chain's CDR3 is CASSQSGDRGGGHNEQFF. The CDR3 DNA follows: TGCGCCAGCAGTCAGAGCGGAGACAGGGGTGGGGGACACAATGAGCAGTTCTTC.

Written as DNA, the CDR3 is TGTGCCAGCTCACCCCCTAACGAAAATGAAAAACTGTTTTTT. Amino acids: CASSPPNENEKLFF. This chain joins TRBV18 and TRBJ1-4, with D unresolved. The CDR3 is 14 amino acids. Germline V gene sequence: CDR1 KGHSH, CDR2 LQKENI. The V end lost 3 bases, the J end lost 5 bases, and 10 bases lay between the germline ends.

A few counts support this clone. The chain carries TRBV5-1 and TRBJ2-1; TRBD1 matches at 8 bases. Germline V gene data show CDR1 as SGHRS and CDR2 as YFSETQ. The CDR3 totals 13 residues. Trimming cost V 5 bases and J 14 bases; bases outside gene matches: 12. The CDR3 nucleotides are TGCGCCAGCAGTCCCGATTACCGGGACAGGAAGTTCTTC. This translates into CASSPDYRDRKFF.

This clone was seen a few times. The chain joins TRBV28 to TRBJ1-5; 9 positions agree with TRBD1. The length of the CDR3 is 15 residues. Germline V gene data show CDR1 as MDHEN and CDR2 as SYDVKM. With 5 bases clipped from V and 4 bases from J, the junction kept 6 bases outside the gene matches. For the CDR3, the DNA is TGTGCCAGCAGTCCGGGACAGGGTGGGAATCAGCCCCAGCATTTT. Translating it yields CASSPGQGGNQPQHF.

V is TRBV3-1 (or the pseudogene TRBV3-2) and J is TRBJ2-7; D not resolved. Germline V lookup: CDR1 LGHDT, CDR2 YNNKEL (reference sequence). This CDR3 spans 14 amino acids. V was clipped by 0 bases and J by 8 bases, with 14 bases between them. The CDR3 region is CASSQERLSHKQYF. The CDR3, as DNA: TGTGCCAGCAGCCAAGAGAGACTCTCTCACAAGCAGTACTTC.

CDR3 loop: CASSLDRDTEAFF. CDR3 nucleotides: TGTGCCAGCAGCTTAGATCGGGACACTGAAGCTTTCTTT. The rearrangement links TRBV11-2 to TRBJ1-1; no firm D call. The germline V and J ends were trimmed by 0 bases and 3 bases, with 5 bases remaining between them. There are 13 residues in the CDR3. From germline, CDR1 is SGHAT and CDR2 FQNNGV.

This clone was detected only once. The genes are TRBV12-3 or TRBV12-4 and TRBJ2-7, with a tentative D call TRBD1 (6 bases). The CDR3 is 13 amino acids. V was clipped by 6 bases and J by 6 bases, with 15 bases between them. The CDR3 DNA reads TGTGCCAGCAGCTCCCAAACAGGGAGCGAGCAGTACTTC. This translates into CASSSQTGSEQYF.

This chain uses TRBV11-2 with TRBJ1-6; the match to TRBD1 covers 8 bases. V shed 5 bases, J shed 10 bases, and the junction held 7 bases outside the gene matches. The CDR3 contains 14 residues. CDR1 is SGHAT and CDR2 is FQNNGV in the germline V gene. The chain's CDR3 is CASSAPGQVSPLHF. The CDR3 DNA reads TGTGCCAGCAGCGCTCCGGGACAGGTATCACCCCTCCACTTT.

The rearrangement uses TRBV2 and TRBJ1-5, with 8 bases identical to TRBD1. The CDR3 loop spans 14 amino acids. The V and J ends lost 4 bases and 7 bases, in that order; junction bases with no gene match: 6. The germline gives CDR1 SNHLY, CDR2 FYNNEI. CDR3 DNA: TGTGCCAGCAGTGGACAGGGGTTGCGGCAGCCCCAGCATTTT. Translated, it gives CASSGQGLRQPQHF.

The chain uses TRBV10-1 and TRBJ2-3, with a possible D match to TRBD2 (6 bases). CDR1 is WNHNN and CDR2 is SYGVQD in the germline V gene (reference sequence). V shed 3 bases and J shed 4 bases, with 11 bases lying between them. The CDR3 is 14 residues long. The CDR3 DNA reads TGCGCCAGCAGTGACACGGGGGACGCAGATACGCAGTATTTT. Its translation is CASSDTGDADTQYF.

This clone has a handful of counts. The chain is built from TRBV30 and TRBJ1-1, with 9 positions matching TRBD1. The length of the CDR3 is 14 residues. The germline V gene encodes CDR1 GTSNPN and CDR2 SVGIG (reference sequence). J gave up 3 bases and V 2 bases, and 4 bases lay outside the gene matches. The CDR3 bases are TGTGCCTGGAGTCTGGGACAGGGAGACACTGAAGCTTTCTTT. Its protein is CAWSLGQGDTEAFF.

This clone was counted only a few times. The chain links TRBV7-2 to TRBJ2-7; 13 bases align to TRBD2. The CDR3 spans 16 residues. Losses at the gene ends were 6 bases for V and 2 bases for J; bases not matched to a gene: 7. Germline CDR1 and CDR2: SGHTA and FQGNSA. This chain's CDR3 is CASSFGLAGVPYEQYF. Written as DNA, the CDR3 is TGTGCCAGCAGTTTTGGACTAGCGGGGGTCCCCTACGAGCAGTACTTC.

The chain has TRBV12-3 or TRBV12-4 and TRBJ2-1; no clear D gene. The CDR3 has 13 amino acids. V gave up 5 bases and J gave up 5 bases, with 10 bases separating them. The CDR3 DNA sequence: TGTGCCAGCAGTCTCCGCAGAAACAATGAGCAGTTCTTC. This codes for CASSLRRNNEQFF.

This clone appeared once. The V and J genes are TRBV4-1 and TRBJ2-4; the match to TRBD1 covers 9 bases. J was trimmed by 9 bases and V by 1 base; bases with no gene match: 7. The CDR3 totals 15 residues. Germline assignment: CDR1 MGHRA and CDR2 YSYEKL. CDR3 residues: CASSQAGQGGGIQYF. The CDR3, as DNA: TGCGCCAGCAGCCAAGCGGGACAGGGAGGGGGCATTCAGTACTTC.

The chain employs TRBV18 and TRBJ1-1, with a tentative D call TRBD1 (5 bases). Germline CDR1 and CDR2: KGHSH and LQKENI. The CDR3 is 14 residues long. V lost 3 bases, J lost 7 bases, and 15 bases lay in between. The CDR3 here is CASSPSPAGGEAFF. CDR3 DNA: TGTGCCAGCTCACCTTCCCCGGCGGGGGGTGAAGCTTTCTTT.

The gene calls are TRBV5-4 and TRBJ1-2; D is unresolved. The CDR3 has 13 amino acids. Trimming shortened V by 2 bases and J by 1 base, and 6 bases separated the two germline ends. CDR1 and CDR2 from the germline V gene are SGHNT and YYREEE (reference sequence). Here the CDR3 reads CASSLEGNYGYTF. CDR3 DNA sequence: TGTGCCAGCAGCTTAGAGGGTAACTATGGCTACACCTTC.

This sequence joins TRBV3-1 (or the pseudogene TRBV3-2) and TRBJ1-1; 7 nucleotides align to TRBD1. V lost 4 bases to trimming and J lost 5 bases; unmatched junction nucleotides: 7. The CDR3 extends over 14 amino acids. Germline loops: CDR1 LGHDT, CDR2 YNNKEL (reference sequence). CDR3 in DNA: TGTGCCAGCAGCCTCAGGGGGTGGCGGACTGAAGCTTTCTTT. Its protein is CASSLRGWRTEAFF.

V usage is TRBV2 and J usage is TRBJ1-6, with 11 bases lining up with TRBD1. The trim removed 5 bases at V and 9 bases at J, leaving 3 bases unmatched. This CDR3 contains 14 residues. In germline, CDR1 is SNHLY, CDR2 FYNNEI. For the CDR3, the DNA is TGTGCCAGCAGTACCGGGACAGGGGGTTCACCCCTCCACTTT. As protein: CASSTGTGGSPLHF.

The V and J genes are TRBV10-3 and TRBJ2-7, with 8 bases lining up with TRBD2. Germline-derived CDR1 and CDR2 are ENHRY and SYGVKD. V lost 8 bases and J lost 0; bases outside the gene matches: 6. The CDR3 extends over 14 amino acids. The chain's CDR3 is CAIPSGGNSYEQYF. The CDR3 DNA is TGTGCCATCCCCTCGGGGGGGAACTCCTACGAGCAGTACTTC.

The chain employs TRBV5-4 and TRBJ2-4; 7 bases map to TRBD2. Germline V CDR1 and CDR2: SGHNT, YYREEE (reference sequence). V was pared by 4 bases and J by 3 bases, with 7 bases of the junction left unmatched. This CDR3 has 15 residues. The CDR3 DNA reads TGTGCCAGCAGCCAAACGGGGGGTATCAAAAACATTCAGTACTTC. The encoded protein is CASSQTGGIKNIQYF.

This clone was counted a few times. The DNA for the CDR3 is TGCGCCAGCAGCCGTGACAGGGGGTTTGGAAACACCATATATTTT. It codes for CASSRDRGFGNTIYF. This rearrangement joins TRBV5-1 to TRBJ1-3, with 9 bases matching TRBD1. The CDR3 spans 15 residues. The junction had 5 bases not matched to a gene; V was cut back by 4 bases and J by 3 bases. Germline lookup yields CDR1 SGHRS and CDR2 YFSETQ.